This TCR beta chain was found in a study of cytomegalovirus exposure and HLA in healthy donors. The CDR3 loop spans 12 amino acids. The ends were cut back, 5 bases at V and 6 bases at J, with 11 bases in the middle. Germline V gives CDR1 SQVTM, CDR2 ANQGSEA. Amplification used 60 Vbeta primers and 13 Jbeta primers. Clones were read by immunoSEQ multiplex PCR, and TCRdb kept only the in-frame ones, dropping some. The sample table sets out 200,000 or so clones. Study-wide results and limits: Later, an analysis found that common viral pathogens appeared to be linked with several of the most significant clusters. Association of 16,951 TCR beta sequences with HLA alleles was found at 0.05 false discovery rate in a later analysis. Some highly shared sequence variants likely arose as a pipeline artifact.

A remark on this clone: The target antigen is unknown.

Input material: PBMCs. This clonotype was sampled from a boy between 10 and 17 years old in good health and CMV-seronegative. V is TRBV29-1 and J is TRBJ1-5; D unclear. The CDR3: CSVYENGQPQHF. The CDR3 nucleotides read TGCAGCGTTTATGAAAACGGTCAGCCCCAGCATTTT.